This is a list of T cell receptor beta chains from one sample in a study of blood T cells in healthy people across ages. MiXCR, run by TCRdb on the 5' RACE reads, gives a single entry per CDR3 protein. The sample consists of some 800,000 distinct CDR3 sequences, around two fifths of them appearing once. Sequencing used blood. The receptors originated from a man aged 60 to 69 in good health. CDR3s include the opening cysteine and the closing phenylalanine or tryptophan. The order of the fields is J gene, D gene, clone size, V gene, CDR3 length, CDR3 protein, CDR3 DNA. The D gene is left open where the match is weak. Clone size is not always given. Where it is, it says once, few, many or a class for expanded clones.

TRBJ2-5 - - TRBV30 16 CAWSPPGGWSEETQYF TGTGCCTGGAGTCCCCCTGGGGGTTGGTCAGAAGAGACCCAGTACTTC
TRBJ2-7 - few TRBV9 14 CASSVAGDTYEQYF TGTGCCAGCAGCGTAGCAGGGGACACCTACGAGCAGTACTTC
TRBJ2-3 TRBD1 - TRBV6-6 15 CASSPRTGGSDTQYF TGTGCCAGCAGCCCCAGGACAGGGGGGTCAGATACGCAGTATTTT
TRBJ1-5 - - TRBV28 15 CASRPAGGRGQPQHF TGTGCCAGCAGGCCCGCGGGGGGGCGCGGTCAGCCCCAGCATTTT
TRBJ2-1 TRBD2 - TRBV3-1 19 CASSPRGLAGGQLINEQIF TGTGCCAGCAGCCCAAGGGGACTAGCAGGGGGGCAACTCATAAATGAGCAGATCTTC
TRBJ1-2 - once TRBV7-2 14 CASSSPGTSYGYTF TGTGCCAGCAGCTCCCCCGGGACATCTTATGGCTACACCTTC
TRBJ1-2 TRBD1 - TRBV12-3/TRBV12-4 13 CASSTGQGNGYTF TGTGCCAGCAGCACGGGACAGGGCAATGGCTACACCTTC
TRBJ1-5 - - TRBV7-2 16 CASSLESVRGNQPQHF TGTGCCAGCAGCTTAGAGTCGGTCAGGGGAAATCAGCCCCAGCATTTT
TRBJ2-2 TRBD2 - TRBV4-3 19 CPSSQRGTSGGSNTGELFF TGCCCCAGCAGCCAGAGGGGGACTAGCGGGGGATCGAACACCGGGGAGCTGTTTTTT
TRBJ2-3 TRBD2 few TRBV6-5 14 CASRDLAGTDTQYF TGTGCCAGCAGAGACCTAGCGGGGACAGATACGCAGTATTTT
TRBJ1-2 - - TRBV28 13 CASVLDLNYGYTF TGTGCCAGCGTTTTGGACCTTAACTATGGCTACACCTTC
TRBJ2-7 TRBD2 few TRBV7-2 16 CASSSRTSGGAHEQYF TGTGCCAGCAGCTCTAGGACTAGCGGGGGGGCCCACGAGCAGTACTTC
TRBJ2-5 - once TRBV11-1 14 CASSRPGSSETQYF TGTGCCAGCAGCAGGCCGGGTTCTTCGGAGACCCAGTACTTC
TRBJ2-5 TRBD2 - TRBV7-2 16 CASSIGLVAGTETQYF TGTGCCAGCAGCATAGGGTTAGTAGCGGGGACGGAGACCCAGTACTTC
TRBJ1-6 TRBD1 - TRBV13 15 CASSYRDRDNSPLHF TGTGCCAGCAGTTACCGGGACAGGGATAATTCACCCCTCCACTTT
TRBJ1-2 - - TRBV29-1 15 CSVAPAGRGNYGYTF TGCAGCGTCGCCCCGGCCGGAAGGGGAAACTATGGCTACACCTTC
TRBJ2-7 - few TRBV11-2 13 CASTATGSYEQYF TGTGCCAGCACTGCGACGGGGAGCTACGAGCAGTACTTC
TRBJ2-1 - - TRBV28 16 CASSGETGFNYNEQFF TGTGCCAGCAGTGGGGAGACAGGATTCAACTACAATGAGCAGTTCTTC
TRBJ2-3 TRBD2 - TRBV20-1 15 CSARPGTSGADTQYF TGCAGTGCTAGACCCGGGACTAGCGGCGCAGATACGCAGTATTTT
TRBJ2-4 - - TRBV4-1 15 CASSQDPGAKNIQYF TGCGCCAGCAGCCAAGATCCCGGAGCCAAAAACATTCAGTACTTC
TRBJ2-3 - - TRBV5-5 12 CASSGITDTQYF TGTGCCAGCAGCGGAATAACAGATACGCAGTATTTT
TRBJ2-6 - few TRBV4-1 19 CASSQDVRQFLSGANVLTF TGCGCCAGCAGCCAAGATGTGAGACAGTTTCTGTCTGGGGCCAACGTCCTGACTTTC
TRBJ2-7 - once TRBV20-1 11 CSAGEEYEQYF TGCAGTGCCGGGGAGGAGTACGAGCAGTACTTC
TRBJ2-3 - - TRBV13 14 CASTRPPVADTQYF TGTGCCAGCACCCGACCCCCAGTAGCAGATACGCAGTATTTT
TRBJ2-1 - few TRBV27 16 CASSPQGQSSYNEQFF TGTGCCAGCAGTCCGCAGGGGCAGAGCTCCTACAATGAGCAGTTCTTC
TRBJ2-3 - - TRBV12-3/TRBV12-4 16 CASTGGRGMGADTQYF TGTGCCAGCACTGGGGGGCGGGGGATGGGGGCAGATACGCAGTATTTT
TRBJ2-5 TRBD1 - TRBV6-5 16 CASSYRDRGFEETQYF TGTGCCAGCAGTTATCGGGACAGGGGGTTTGAAGAGACCCAGTACTTC
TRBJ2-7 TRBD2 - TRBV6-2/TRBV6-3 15 CASSATSGVFNEQYF TGTGCCAGCAGTGCCACCAGCGGGGTTTTCAACGAGCAGTACTTC
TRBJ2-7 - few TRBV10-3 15 CAISDMVGGHYEQYF TGTGCCATCAGTGACATGGTGGGGGGGCACTACGAGCAGTACTTC
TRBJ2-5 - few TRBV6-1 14 CASKNRYSQETQYF TGTGCCAGCAAGAATAGGTACAGCCAAGAGACCCAGTACTTC
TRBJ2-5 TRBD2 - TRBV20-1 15 CSAYLPAGGGETQYF TGCAGTGCTTATCTCCCAGCGGGAGGAGGGGAGACCCAGTACTTC
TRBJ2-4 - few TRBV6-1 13 CASSGQPSNIQYF TGTGCCAGCAGTGGACAGCCCTCAAACATTCAGTACTTC
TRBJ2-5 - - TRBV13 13 CASSLVSGGEQYF TGTGCCAGCAGCTTAGTTTCTGGGGGAGAGCAGTACTTC
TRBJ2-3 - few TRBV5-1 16 CASSLAARDGTDTQYF TGCGCCAGCAGCTTGGCAGCGCGGGACGGGACAGATACGCAGTATTTT
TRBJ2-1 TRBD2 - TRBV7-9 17 CASSSRTSGGAGNEQFF TGTGCCAGCAGTTCTCGTACTAGCGGGGGGGCCGGGAATGAGCAGTTCTTC
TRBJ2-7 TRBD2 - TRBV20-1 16 CSARIERGGPYNEQYF TGCAGTGCCAGGATTGAGCGGGGGGGTCCCTACAATGAGCAGTACTTC
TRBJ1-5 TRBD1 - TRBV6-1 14 CASSGGQGSQPQHF TGTGCCAGCAGTGGAGGACAGGGCAGTCAGCCCCAGCATTTT
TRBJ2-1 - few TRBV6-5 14 CASSGPERVDEQFF TGTGCCAGCAGTGGACCCGAGCGGGTCGATGAGCAGTTCTTC
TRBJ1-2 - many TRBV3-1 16 CASSQGPGPDVHGYTF TGTGCCAGCAGCCAGGGACCCGGGCCGGATGTCCATGGCTACACCTTC
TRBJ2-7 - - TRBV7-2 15 CASSLAILESYEQYF TGTGCCAGCAGCTTAGCGATTTTAGAGTCCTACGAGCAGTACTTC